The 30 T cell receptor beta chains reported below all come from one sample, sequenced in a study of CD8+CD57+ T cells in acquired aplastic anemia. According to the study, genomic DNA was the template for TCR beta VDJ and CDR3 profiling. TCRdb analysed the reads with MiXCR anew, one entry per CDR3 protein. The sample shows around 250,000 distinct CDR3 sequences, 56% of them seen only once. Sequenced: sorted CD4+, CD8+, or CD8+CD57+ T cells (not recorded which) from PBMCs. The receptors shown here come from a human donor with severe aplastic anemia or a healthy control (not recorded which).

This chain uses TRBV11-2 with TRBJ1-4, with D hard to call. V lost 6 bases and J lost 0, with 11 bases in between. Germline V gene data show CDR1 as SGHAT and CDR2 as FQNNGV. There are 15 residues in the CDR3. DNA for the CDR3: TGTGCCAGCAGAAAGGATGCGGCAACTAATGAAAAACTGTTTTTT. Translating it yields CASRKDAATNEKLFF.

The chain has TRBV5-4 and TRBJ1-2; a weak D match, TRBD1 (6 bases). With 4 bases removed from V and 8 bases from J, the gap between germline ends came to 18 bases. The CDR3 contains 14 residues. Per the germline V gene, CDR1 is SGHNT and CDR2 is YYREEE (reference sequence). CDR3 DNA sequence: TGTGCCAGCAGCCTTGGCGGGGGGGCTGGAGGCTACACCTTC. It is translated as CASSLGGGAGGYTF.

The sample holds many counts of this clonotype. The V call is TRBV6-5, the J call TRBJ2-3, with TRBD1 matching over 8 bases. The CDR3 extends over 14 amino acids. The V gene end was trimmed by 7 bases and the J gene end by 0 bases; junction bases not matched to a gene: 3. Germline V gene data show CDR1 as MNHEY and CDR2 as SVGAGI. Here the CDR3 reads CASNRGYSTDTQYF. The DNA for the CDR3 is TGTGCCAGCAACAGGGGGTACAGCACAGATACGCAGTATTTT.

The rearrangement uses TRBV7-3 and TRBJ2-5, with D possibly TRBD2 on 7 matching bases. CDR1 SGHTA and CDR2 FQGTGA come from the germline V gene. V was clipped by 0 bases and J by 5 bases, with 13 bases between them. CDR3 size: 15 residues. The CDR3 region is CASSLTGGALETQYF. Here the CDR3 DNA reads TGTGCCAGCAGCTTAACTGGGGGGGCCCTGGAGACCCAGTACTTC.

This chain links TRBV12-3 or TRBV12-4 with TRBJ2-7; 7 nucleotides line up with TRBD1. CDR3 length: 17 amino acids. Losses at the gene ends were 7 bases for V and 5 bases for J; bases not matched to a gene: 20. The CDR3 nucleotides read TGTGCCAGCACCCGCGGAAGCCTTCAACAGGGGACCCACGAGCAGTACTTC. Residues: CASTRGSLQQGTHEQYF.

The chain uses TRBV7-6 and TRBJ1-2; D is uncertain. V lost 4 bases and J lost 3, with 15 bases in between. The CDR3 runs 15 residues. The germline V gene encodes CDR1 SGHVS and CDR2 FNYEAQ. Here the CDR3 DNA reads TGTGCCAGCAGCTCAGGAACAGTACCCGACTATGGCTACACCTTC. Its protein is CASSSGTVPDYGYTF.

The CDR3 coding sequence is TGCAGCGTTGGCGGGACAGGGGACGAGCAGTACTTC. Its protein product is CSVGGTGDEQYF. The chain has TRBV29-1 and TRBJ2-7, with 10 bases aligning to TRBD1. Germline CDR1 SQVTM, CDR2 ANQGSEA. The CDR3 covers 12 residues. V lost 4 bases, J lost 5 bases, and 2 bases stayed unmatched.

This chain links TRBV7-2 with TRBJ1-2; no clear D gene. The CDR3 is 13 amino acids. The V gene lost 5 bases and the J gene lost 4 bases, with 11 bases spanning the gap. Germline V CDR1 and CDR2: SGHTA, FQGNSA. CDR3 residues: CASSRDRIYGYTF. The CDR3 nucleotides read TGTGCCAGCAGCCGTGACCGAATCTATGGCTACACCTTC.

The CDR3 region is CASSFGTSGDNEAFF. In nucleotides, the CDR3 is TGCGCCAGCAGCTTCGGGACTAGCGGAGACAATGAAGCTTTCTTT. The J gene is TRBJ1-1, the V gene TRBV5-1; TRBD1 is a possible D gene (5 bases). This CDR3 has 15 residues. V was clipped by 2 bases and J by 7 bases, with 18 bases between them. Germline V lookup: CDR1 SGHRS, CDR2 YFSETQ.

The V gene is TRBV7-2, the J gene TRBJ2-1; 12 positions agree with TRBD2. This CDR3 is built from 14 residues. In germline, CDR1 is SGHTA, CDR2 FQGNSA. Germline trimming cut 5 bases from V and 6 bases from J; bases unmatched to any gene: 2. DNA of the CDR3: TGTGCCAGCAGCGAACTAGCGGGAGGCAATGAGCAGTTCTTC. This gives the protein CASSELAGGNEQFF.

This clonotype was counted only a few times. The J gene is TRBJ1-2, the V gene TRBV2; D gene uncertain. This CDR3 spans 14 amino acids. The germline V and J ends were trimmed by 6 bases and 7 bases, with 18 bases remaining between them. Germline V gene data show CDR1 as SNHLY and CDR2 as FYNNEI. The CDR3 here is CASRRGTSFFGYTF. In DNA form, the CDR3 reads TGTGCCAGCAGAAGAGGAACAAGTTTCTTTGGCTACACCTTC.

V is TRBV7-7 and J is TRBJ2-5; D remains unclear. Trimming shortened V by 5 bases and J by 0 bases, and 10 bases separated the two germline ends. Per germline, CDR1 SSHAT and CDR2 FNYEAQ (reference sequence). The length of the CDR3 is 14 residues. This CDR3 reads CASSPQRYQETQYF. The CDR3 nucleotides are TGTGCCAGCAGCCCCCAACGGTACCAAGAGACCCAGTACTTC.

For this clonotype: As the CDR3 is not closed by the conserved phenylalanine or tryptophan, this likely results from a read error. The gene calls are TRBV19 and TRBJ2-1; 10 bases agree with TRBD1. This CDR3 has 14 amino acids. Germline trimming cut 4 bases from V and 9 bases from J; bases unmatched to any gene: 6. CDR1 is LNHDA, CDR2 SQIVND, per germline (reference sequence). The CDR3 loop reads CASSTGTGVGEQFL. The CDR3 nucleotides are TGTGCCAGTAGTACTGGGACAGGGGTGGGTGAGCAGTTCCTC.

A word on this clonotype: A single base separates this from a much larger clone, so it may be a read error. The chain links TRBV6-5 to TRBJ1-3; D unclear. Trimming removed 7 bases at V and 0 bases at J, with 13 bases between. CDR3 length: 15 amino acids. The germline CDR1 and CDR2 sequences are MNHEY and SVGAGI. The CDR3 loop reads CASIKRVSSGNTIYF. The CDR3 region has the DNA TGTGCCAGCATAAAAAGGGTCAGCTCTGGAAACACCATATATTTT.

In this sample, this clonotype turned up once. The chain combines TRBV7-8 with TRBJ2-7; D is unclear. The V gene lost 5 bases and the J gene lost 1 base, with 15 bases spanning the gap. Germline V gene data show CDR1 as SGHVS and CDR2 as FQNEAQ. CDR3 length: 15 amino acids. The DNA of the CDR3 is TGTGCCAGCAGCATAGGCGTGGGCAGTTCCTACGAGCAGTACTTC. Residues: CASSIGVGSSYEQYF.

The chain joins TRBV7-9 to TRBJ1-2, with D possibly matching TRBD1 (5 bases). The germline V and J ends were trimmed by 5 bases and 4 bases, with 14 bases remaining between them. Germline loops: CDR1 SEHNR, CDR2 FQNEAQ (reference sequence). The CDR3 covers 14 residues. As DNA, the CDR3 is TGTGCCAGCAGCCGCCCAGAGGGGCTCTATGGCTACACCTTC. It encodes CASSRPEGLYGYTF.

This clonotype showed up just a few times. One end of the junction varies from germline; a read error may be responsible. V usage is TRBV20-1 and J usage is TRBJ2-7; perhaps TRBD2 as D (6 bases). The CDR3 sequence is 15 residues long. Per the germline V gene, CDR1 is DFQATT and CDR2 is SNEGSKA (reference sequence). The CDR3 nucleotides are TGCGGTGCTAGCGATCCGGTGACTATTCCCTACGGGCAGTACTTC. Amino acid sequence: CGASDPVTIPYGQYF.

This chain connects TRBV7-2 to TRBJ2-5, with 10 bases that match TRBD2. The V gene end was trimmed by 4 bases and the J gene end by 0 bases; junction bases not matched to a gene: 5. The CDR3 runs to 16 residues. The germline CDR1 and CDR2 sequences are SGHTA and FQGNSA. DNA of the CDR3: TGTGCCAGCAGCTCCCTCCTAGCGGGGGACCAAGAGACCCAGTACTTC. This gives the protein CASSSLLAGDQETQYF.

The chain employs TRBV2 and TRBJ1-5; D unresolved. Germline values: CDR1 SNHLY, CDR2 FYNNEI. The CDR3 covers 14 residues. Trimming removed 3 bases at V and 2 bases at J, with 8 bases between. CDR3 amino acids: CASSDERGNQPQHF. The CDR3 nucleotides read TGTGCCAGCAGTGATGAAAGGGGCAATCAGCCCCAGCATTTT.

Only a few counts were recorded for this clonotype. The V and J genes are TRBV5-1 and TRBJ1-5; 7 nucleotides agree with TRBD1. With V trimmed by 2 bases and J by 5 bases, 7 bases remained unmatched. The CDR3 has 15 residues. Germline V gene sequence: CDR1 SGHRS, CDR2 YFSETQ. In DNA, the CDR3 is TGCGCCAGCAGCTTAGACGCGGGACAGTATCAGCCCCAGCATTTT. Its protein product is CASSLDAGQYQPQHF. The whole variable domain, remainder taken from reference TRBV5-1 and TRBJ1-5, is KAGVTQTPRYLIKTRGQQVTLSCSPISGHRSVSWYQQTPGQGLQFLFEYFSETQRNKGNFPGRFSGRQFSNSRSEMNVSTLELGDSALYLCASSLDAGQYQPQHFGDGTRLSIL.

This clonotype was found many times. The chain is built from TRBV28 and TRBJ2-7; no clear D. The CDR3 has 13 amino acids. Germline V CDR1 and CDR2: MDHEN, SYDVKM. V lost 3 bases and J lost 4, with 10 bases in between. In nucleotides, the CDR3 is TGTGCCAGCAGTTTTGGCAGCGTTTACGAGCAGTACTTC. This codes for CASSFGSVYEQYF.

This clonotype was observed a single time. The chain has TRBV29-1 and TRBJ1-1; 10 bases align to TRBD1. This CDR3 has 14 amino acids. The germline gives CDR1 SQVTM, CDR2 ANQGSEA. The V segment lost 3 bases and the J segment 4 bases; nucleotides outside the gene matches: 5. CDR3 sequence reads: CSVEADRGRTEAFF. The CDR3 DNA reads TGCAGCGTTGAGGCCGACAGGGGGCGCACTGAAGCTTTCTTT.

This clonotype was counted at least ten times. This chain links TRBV19 with TRBJ1-5; 10 nucleotides line up with TRBD1. Trimming at V came to 6 bases and at J to 5 bases, leaving 16 bases not matched to a gene. Germline lookup yields CDR1 LNHDA and CDR2 SQIVND (reference sequence). The CDR3 covers 18 residues. The CDR3 region has the DNA TGTGCCAGTAGGCCCCATGAGCGAGAAGGACAGGGGGATCAGCCCCAGCATTTT. It yields the protein CASRPHEREGQGDQPQHF.

Only a few counts were recorded for this clonotype. The V call is TRBV30, the J call TRBJ2-6; D might be TRBD2 (5 bases). Germline CDR1 reads GTSNPN; CDR2 reads SVGIG (reference sequence). The CDR3 is 15 residues long. V was clipped by 3 bases and J by 0 bases, with 9 bases between them. CDR3 in DNA: TGTGCCTGGAGCGAGGGAGCCTCTGGGGCCAACGTCCTGACTTTC. Encoded protein: CAWSEGASGANVLTF.

A remark on this clonotype: A much more abundant neighbour one base away suggests this may be a read error. The CDR3, as DNA: TGTGCCAGCAGCGTCGGGGCGGTCGGTCGCGCAGATACGCAGTATTTT. This gives the protein CASSVGAVGRADTQYF. The chain combines TRBV9 with TRBJ2-3; D is perhaps TRBD1 or TRBD2 (5 bases each). The CDR3 runs 16 residues. The V end lost 2 bases, the J end lost 4 bases, and 17 bases lay between the germline ends. The germline CDR1 and CDR2 sequences are SGDLS and YYNGEE. Based on the CDR3 plus reference TRBV9 and TRBJ2-3, the full variable domain is DSGVTQTPKHLITATGQRVTLRCSPRSGDLSVYWYQQSLDQGLQFLIQYYNGEERAKGNILERFSAQQFPDLHSELNLSSLELGDSALYFCASSVGAVGRADTQYFGPGTRLTVL.

For the CDR3, the DNA is TGCAGTGCCGGGCCAGGGTACGGGGGCTACACCTTC. Residues: CSAGPGYGGYTF. V usage is TRBV20-1 and J usage is TRBJ1-2; tentative D call: TRBD1 (5 bases). Germline CDR1 reads DFQATT; CDR2 reads SNEGSKA (reference sequence). This CDR3 has 12 residues. V was pared by 6 bases and J by 8 bases, with 16 bases between.

At least ten counts were recorded for this clonotype. The J gene is TRBJ1-3, the V gene TRBV5-5; 8 bases match TRBD1. The CDR3 length is 18 residues. The ends lost 1 base at V and 0 bases at J; junction bases unmatched: 9. CDR1 is SGHKS, CDR2 YYEKEE, per germline (reference sequence). Here the CDR3 DNA reads TGTGCCAGCAGCTTGTTTGCCAGGGGGCTAAGCTCTGGAAACACCATATATTTT. Amino acids: CASSLFARGLSSGNTIYF.

This clonotype came up many times. The chain couples TRBV7-8 to TRBJ1-5; TRBD1 might be the D (6 bases). V dropped 3 bases and J dropped 1 base, with 16 bases sitting between them. Germline V lookup: CDR1 SGHVS, CDR2 FQNEAQ. This CDR3 region has 17 residues. CDR3 DNA sequence: TGTGCCAGCAGCTTGGGTAACTTGCAGGGGAGCAATCAGCCCCAGCATTTT. Its protein is CASSLGNLQGSNQPQHF.

The genes are TRBV19 and TRBJ1-5; D possibly corresponds to TRBD1 (5 bases). Trimming shortened V by 10 bases and J by 12 bases, and 19 bases separated the two germline ends. The V gene's germline CDR1 is LNHDA and CDR2 SQIVND (reference sequence). The CDR3 spans 12 residues. CDR3 in DNA: TGTGCCACCGCCCCGGGGACCAGCTTCCAGCATTTT. Translation gives CATAPGTSFQHF.

This clonotype was detected only a few times. CDR3 residues: CSASRHGGYEQYF. CDR3 in DNA: TGCAGTGCTAGCCGCCACGGTGGCTACGAGCAGTACTTC. The chain recombines TRBV20-1 with TRBJ2-7, with D uncertain. The CDR3 runs 13 residues. Trimming stripped 3 bases from V and 3 bases from J, with 12 bases between. The V gene's germline CDR1 is DFQATT and CDR2 SNEGSKA (reference sequence).